These 22 T cell receptor beta chains came from one sample sequenced in a study of identical twins. TCRdb re-called the 5' RACE reads with MiXCR, one entry per CDR3 protein. The table lists approximately 600,000 distinct CDR3 sequences, less than 9% of them singletons. This sample was shared with a second study, whose subject was yellow fever vaccine responses in identical twins.

Sequenced material: PBMCs. These TCRs come from a woman in her late teens or twenties in good health.

The V gene is TRBV12-5, the J gene TRBJ2-5; the D gene is possibly TRBD2 (5 bases). The V gene's germline CDR1 is LGHNT and CDR2 FRNRAP. The CDR3 totals 14 residues. V lost 7 bases and J lost 9, with 21 bases in between. The CDR3 DNA is TGTGCTAGTGCCAAAAATACTAGGGAGACTTCCCAGTACTTC. Translation: CASAKNTRETSQYF. Full variable domain (missing parts from reference TRBV12-5 and TRBJ2-5): DARVTQTPRHKVTEMGQEVTMRCQPILGHNTVFWYRQTMMQGLELLAYFRNRAPLDDSGMPKDRFSAEMPDATLATLKIQPSEPRDSAVYFCASAKNTRETSQYFGPGTRLLVL.

This clonotype was counted only a few times. This chain uses TRBV4-1 with TRBJ2-6, with 9 bases aligning to TRBD1. Germline CDR1 and CDR2: MGHRA and YSYEKL. The CDR3 is made up of 19 amino acids. V lost 3 bases, J lost 1 base, and 10 bases stayed unmatched. The CDR3, as DNA: TGCGCCAGCAGCCATTTACAGGGGGCGACTTCTTCTGGGGCCAACGTCCTGACTTTC. Encoded protein: CASSHLQGATSSGANVLTF.

This clonotype was seen only a few times. One junction end does not reproduce the germline sequence, and a read error may be involved. Written as DNA, the CDR3 is TGTGCCAGCAGCTTAATGCGCGACTTC. It is translated as CASSLMRDF. V gene TRBV5-8 combines with J gene TRBJ2-4; D ambiguous. CDR1 and CDR2 (germline): SGHTS, YDEGEE. The CDR3 loop spans 9 amino acids.

The chain is built from TRBV2 and TRBJ2-1, with D hard to call. The V end lost 2 bases, the J end lost 15 bases, and 11 bases lay between the germline ends. The CDR3 is made up of 11 amino acids. Germline V lookup: CDR1 SNHLY, CDR2 FYNNEI. The DNA for the CDR3 is TGTGCCAGCAGTGAACTAGTGATGCTGTTCTTC. It is translated as CASSELVMLFF.

In its sample, this clonotype was seen many times. The chain is built from TRBV20-1 and TRBJ1-1, with D possibly matching TRBD1 (5 bases). V was pared by 2 bases and J by 3 bases, with 13 bases between. The CDR3 covers 14 residues. Germline CDR1 is DFQATT and CDR2 is SNEGSKA (reference sequence). CDR3 sequence (DNA): TGCAGTGCTAGACGGACATTGCGAGACACTGAAGCTTTCTTT. As protein: CSARRTLRDTEAFF.

The chain links TRBV24-1 to TRBJ2-3; 11 bases align to TRBD1. Looked up from germline, CDR1 is KGHDR and CDR2 is SFDVKD. The CDR3 consists of 16 residues. V lost 3 bases, J lost 5 bases, and 6 bases stayed unmatched. The CDR3 DNA is TGTGCCACCAGTGATACACGGACAGGGGGCGTAGATACGCAGTATTTT. It specifies CATSDTRTGGVDTQYF.

This clonotype was observed at least ten times. The chain carries TRBV12-3 or TRBV12-4 and TRBJ2-1, with D possibly TRBD1 on 5 matching bases. With 3 bases removed from V and 1 base from J, the gap between germline ends came to 10 bases. The CDR3 covers 15 residues. The CDR3 is CASSLAGLSYNEQFF. The CDR3 DNA follows: TGTGCCAGCAGTTTGGCAGGGTTATCCTACAATGAGCAGTTCTTC.

V and J are TRBV28 and TRBJ2-5; the D gene is possibly TRBD1 (5 bases). Between the trimmed V and J ends, which lost 5 bases and 2 bases, there was a span of 12 bases. CDR1 is MDHEN and CDR2 is SYDVKM in the germline V gene. The CDR3 covers 14 residues. Here the CDR3 DNA reads TGTGCCAGCAGTCACGGACAATTTCAAGAGACCCAGTACTTC. Translation gives CASSHGQFQETQYF.

This clonotype was seen at least ten times. The chain has TRBV28 and TRBJ2-1; 8 bases map to TRBD1. Germline V gene sequence: CDR1 MDHEN, CDR2 SYDVKM. With V trimmed by 2 bases and J by 6 bases, 6 bases remained unmatched. The CDR3 covers 15 residues. The CDR3 region is CASSLRGQVPNEQFF. CDR3 bases: TGTGCCAGCAGTTTACGGGGACAGGTCCCCAATGAGCAGTTCTTC.

This clonotype was observed many times. The gene calls are TRBV12-3 or TRBV12-4 and TRBJ2-1; D is possibly TRBD2 (6 bases). CDR3 length equals 14 residues. Trimming pared 4 bases from V and 7 bases from J, leaving 14 bases between. The CDR3 loop reads CASSSSDRGNEQFF. DNA of the CDR3: TGTGCCAGCAGTTCATCTGACCGGGGGAATGAGCAGTTCTTC.

This clonotype was counted at least ten times. The chain is built from TRBV5-1 and TRBJ1-5; D not certain. The CDR3 has 14 residues. The V and J ends lost 0 bases and 7 bases respectively, with 11 bases between them. Looked up from germline, CDR1 is SGHRS and CDR2 is YFSETQ. The CDR3 spells CASSLVSGEQPQHF. The CDR3, as DNA: TGCGCCAGCAGCTTGGTTTCCGGGGAGCAGCCCCAGCATTTT.

The genes are TRBV5-1 and TRBJ2-1; 11 bases agree with TRBD2. The germline CDR1 and CDR2 sequences are SGHRS and YFSETQ. The CDR3 covers 17 residues. V trimming: 4 bases; J trimming: 5 bases; junction bases outside the gene matches: 11. Here the CDR3 DNA reads TGCGCCAGCAGCGGTGGACTAGCGGGCAACTACGACAATGAGCAGTTCTTC. Amino acid sequence: CASSGGLAGNYDNEQFF.

A few counts support this clonotype. J is TRBJ2-5 and V is TRBV27; D tentatively reads TRBD1 or TRBD2 (5 bases each). CDR3 length equals 15 residues. V shed 6 bases and J shed 1 base, with 15 bases lying between them. Germline V lookup: CDR1 MNHEY, CDR2 SMNVEV (reference sequence). CDR3 DNA: TGTGCCAGCAGACTTTGGGACGGGCCCCAAGAGACCCAGTACTTC. As protein: CASRLWDGPQETQYF.

The chain couples TRBV20-1 to TRBJ2-2, with a possible D match to TRBD2 (5 bases). Germline V gives CDR1 DFQATT, CDR2 SNEGSKA (reference sequence). The CDR3 totals 15 residues. The V and J ends lost 1 base and 5 bases respectively, with 14 bases between them. In nucleotides, the CDR3 is TGCAGTGCTAGAGGAGGGAAGGGAGAAACCGGGGAGCTGTTTTTT. It codes for CSARGGKGETGELFF.

This clonotype was found many times. The V and J genes are TRBV5-1 and TRBJ2-3; possibly TRBD1 or TRBD2 for D (5 bases each). Between the trimmed V and J ends, which lost 5 bases and 0 bases, there was a span of 13 bases. This CDR3 region has 15 residues. Germline lookup yields CDR1 SGHRS and CDR2 YFSETQ. CDR3 nucleotide sequence: TGCGCCAGCAGGATAACGGGGCCGAGCACAGATACGCAGTATTTT. It encodes CASRITGPSTDTQYF.

This clonotype was picked up one time. Relative to the germline gene, one junction end is altered; a read error may explain this. The J gene is TRBJ2-5, the V gene TRBV3-1; 7 positions match TRBD1. The length of the CDR3 is 17 residues. CDR1 and CDR2 from the germline V gene are LGHDT and YNNKEL (reference sequence). CDR3 loop: CASTQHTPGQSRETQYF. Written as DNA, the CDR3 is TGTGCCAGCACCCAACACACCCCGGGACAGAGTCGCGAGACCCAGTACTTC.

This clonotype has more than one count but fewer than ten. For the CDR3, the DNA is TGCGCCAGCAGCCCAGGGACAGCCACTCACACTGAAGCTTTCTTT. Translated: CASSPGTATHTEAFF. This chain connects TRBV5-1 to TRBJ1-1, with 7 bases aligning to TRBD1. Germline-derived CDR1 and CDR2 are SGHRS and YFSETQ. The CDR3 extends over 15 amino acids. With V trimmed by 4 bases and J by 3 bases, 9 bases remained unmatched.

In regard to this clonotype: Since no conserved phenylalanine or tryptophan closes the CDR3, a read error is the likely cause. The chain joins TRBV4-1 to TRBJ2-2; D is unresolved. Germline loops: CDR1 MGHRA, CDR2 YSYEKL. V was shortened by 7 bases and J by 5 bases, with 8 bases between the two germline ends. The CDR3 extends over 12 amino acids. DNA of the CDR3: TGCGCCAGCAAGCAAGGGACCGGGGAGCTGTTTCTT. Protein sequence: CASKQGTGELFL.

The rearrangement links TRBV7-8 to TRBJ2-7, with D possibly called TRBD1 or TRBD2 (6 bases each). The CDR3 extends over 17 amino acids. Germline V gene sequence: CDR1 SGHVS, CDR2 FQNEAQ. The V gene lost 1 base and the J gene lost 2 bases, with 18 bases spanning the gap. In DNA form, the CDR3 reads TGTGCCAGCAGCTTAGTTGGTGCGGGGACAACGACCTACGAGCAGTACTTC. Translating it yields CASSLVGAGTTTYEQYF.

The chain carries TRBV11-2 and TRBJ2-1; D uncertain. V was cut by 4 bases and J by 0 bases, with 16 bases left in between. Germline loops: CDR1 SGHAT, CDR2 FQNNGV. This CDR3 region has 17 residues. Here the CDR3 reads CASSSLQALGSYNEQFF. CDR3 bases: TGTGCCAGCAGCTCCCTTCAGGCCCTTGGCTCCTACAATGAGCAGTTCTTC.

DNA of the CDR3: TGTGCCAGCAGCCCGTGGGACAGAATTGACTCTGGGGCCAACGTCCTGACTTTC. This translates into CASSPWDRIDSGANVLTF. The rearrangement uses TRBV11-1 and TRBJ2-6, with 7 bases fitting TRBD1. Germline CDR1 reads SGHAT; CDR2 reads FQDESV (reference sequence). CDR3 length: 18 residues. The V gene end was trimmed by 5 bases and the J gene end by 0 bases; junction bases not matched to a gene: 10.

This clonotype has a count of ten or more. The chain combines TRBV20-1 with TRBJ1-1; 9 bases line up with TRBD1. The CDR3 covers 15 residues. Per germline, CDR1 DFQATT and CDR2 SNEGSKA (reference sequence). V was pared by 2 bases and J by 2 bases, with 6 bases of the junction left unmatched. DNA for the CDR3: TGCAGTGCTAGAAGCGACAGGGGGACTAACACTGAAGCTTTCTTT. Translation gives CSARSDRGTNTEAFF.